This TCR delta chain comes out of a study of γδ T cells in repeated Plasmodium falciparum infection. This clone came up many times. The protein recorded in TCRdb matches a much larger clone and deviates from this DNA's translation at residue 4, suggesting a read error; the protein here is obtained by translating the DNA. TCRdb re-identified clones in the multiplex PCR reads via CATT. The sample includes approximately 50,000 delta-chain clones, approximately 1.8% seen only once; the top ten take around 25%. This TCR was sampled from a pool of human donors (malaria-infected and uninfected, not separated). Sequenced input: gamma-delta T cells from blood.

The chain's CDR3 is CACGAVGDPGDKLIF. The CDR3 DNA reads as TGTGCCTGTGGCGCAGTAGGGGATCCGGGCGATAAACTCATCTTT. The V and J genes are TRDV2 and TRDJ1; tentatively, D is TRDD3 (6 bases). CDR3 size: 15 residues. From germline, CDR1 is GEAIGNYY and CDR2 EKD. V lost 5 bases and J 4 bases, leaving 19 bases between the germline ends.